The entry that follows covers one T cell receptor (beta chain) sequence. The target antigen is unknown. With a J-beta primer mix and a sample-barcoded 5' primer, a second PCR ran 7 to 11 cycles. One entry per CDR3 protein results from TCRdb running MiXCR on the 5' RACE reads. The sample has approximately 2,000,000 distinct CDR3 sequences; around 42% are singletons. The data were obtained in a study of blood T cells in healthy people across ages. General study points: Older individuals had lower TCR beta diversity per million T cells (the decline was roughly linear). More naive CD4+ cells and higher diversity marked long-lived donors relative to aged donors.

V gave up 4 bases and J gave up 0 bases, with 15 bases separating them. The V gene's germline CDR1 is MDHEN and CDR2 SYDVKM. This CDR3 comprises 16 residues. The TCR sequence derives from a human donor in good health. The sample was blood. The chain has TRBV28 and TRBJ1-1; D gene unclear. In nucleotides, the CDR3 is TGTGCCAGCAGTTACGGACTTCTACCCTTGAACACTGAAGCTTTCTTT. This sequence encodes CASSYGLLPLNTEAFF. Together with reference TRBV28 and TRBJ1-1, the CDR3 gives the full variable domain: DVKVTQSSRYLVKRTGEKVFLECVQDMDHENMFWYRQDPGLGLRLIYFSYDVKMKEKGDIPEGYSVSREKKERFSLILESASTNQTSMYLCASSYGLLPLNTEAFFGQGTRLTVV.